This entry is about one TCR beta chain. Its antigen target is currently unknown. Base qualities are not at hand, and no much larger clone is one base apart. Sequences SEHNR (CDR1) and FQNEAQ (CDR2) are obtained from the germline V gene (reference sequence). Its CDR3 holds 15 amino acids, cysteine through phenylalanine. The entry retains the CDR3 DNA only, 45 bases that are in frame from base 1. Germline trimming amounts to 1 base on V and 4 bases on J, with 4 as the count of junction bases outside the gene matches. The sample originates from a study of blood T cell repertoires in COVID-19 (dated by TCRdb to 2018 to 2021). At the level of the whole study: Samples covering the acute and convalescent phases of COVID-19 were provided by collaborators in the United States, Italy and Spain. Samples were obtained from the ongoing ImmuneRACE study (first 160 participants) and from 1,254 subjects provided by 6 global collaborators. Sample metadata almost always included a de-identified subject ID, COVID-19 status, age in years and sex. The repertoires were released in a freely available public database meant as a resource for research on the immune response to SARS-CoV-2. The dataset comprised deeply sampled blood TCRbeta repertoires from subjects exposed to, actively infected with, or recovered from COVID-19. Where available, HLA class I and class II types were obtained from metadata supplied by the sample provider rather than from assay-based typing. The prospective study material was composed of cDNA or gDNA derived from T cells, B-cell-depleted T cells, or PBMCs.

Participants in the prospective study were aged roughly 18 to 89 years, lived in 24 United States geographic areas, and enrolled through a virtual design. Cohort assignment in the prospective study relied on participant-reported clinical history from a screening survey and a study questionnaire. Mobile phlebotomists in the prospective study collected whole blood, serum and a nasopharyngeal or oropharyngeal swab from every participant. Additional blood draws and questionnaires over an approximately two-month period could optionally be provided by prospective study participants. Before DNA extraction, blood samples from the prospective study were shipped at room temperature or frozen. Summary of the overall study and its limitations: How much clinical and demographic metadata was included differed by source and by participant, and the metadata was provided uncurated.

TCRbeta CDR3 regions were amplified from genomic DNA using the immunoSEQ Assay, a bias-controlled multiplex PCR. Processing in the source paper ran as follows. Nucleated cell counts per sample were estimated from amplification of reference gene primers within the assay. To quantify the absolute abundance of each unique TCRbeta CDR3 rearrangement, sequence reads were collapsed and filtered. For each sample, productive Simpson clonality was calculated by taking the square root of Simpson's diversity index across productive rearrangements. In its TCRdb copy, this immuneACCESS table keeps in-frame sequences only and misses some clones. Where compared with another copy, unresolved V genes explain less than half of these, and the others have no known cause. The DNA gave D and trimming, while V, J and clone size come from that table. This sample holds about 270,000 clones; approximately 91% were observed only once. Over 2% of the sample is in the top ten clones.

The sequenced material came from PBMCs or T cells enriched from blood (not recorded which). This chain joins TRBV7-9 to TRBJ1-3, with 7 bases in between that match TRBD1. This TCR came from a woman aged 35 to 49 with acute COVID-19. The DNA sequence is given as TGTGCCAGCAGCTTAGAGGGGGCGAAAGGAAACACCATATATTTT. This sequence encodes CASSLEGAKGNTIYF. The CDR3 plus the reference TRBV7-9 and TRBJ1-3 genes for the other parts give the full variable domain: DTGVSQNPRHKITKRGQNVTFRCDPISEHNRLYWYRQTLGQGPEFLTYFQNEAQLEKSRLLSDRFSAERPKGSFSTLEIQRTEQGDSAMYLCASSLEGAKGNTIYFGEGSWLTVV.